The sequence of this T cell receptor beta chain was determined in a study of blood T cell repertoires in COVID-19. The length of the CDR3 is 14 residues. The germline gives CDR1 SQVTM, CDR2 ANQGSEA. V was pared by 6 bases and J by 0 bases, with 12 bases between. The data were produced by immunoSEQ multiplex PCR, yet TCRdb's version contains in-frame clones alone and is incomplete. The sample records 170,000 or so clones, approximately 81% being singletons. This clone has only one observation. The gene calls are TRBV29-1 and TRBJ1-3; TRBD1 might be the D (6 bases). This clonotype originated in a young man with active or convalescent COVID-19. Sequenced: peripheral blood. CDR3 sequence reads: CSVQQGFSGNTIYF. CDR3 nucleotide sequence: TGCAGCGTACAACAGGGATTCTCTGGAAACACCATATATTTT.